The rows below give T cell receptor beta chains drawn from one sample of a study of regulatory T cells in long-lasting Graves disease. TCRdb re-derived calls from the multiplex PCR reads in MiXCR, one entry per CDR3 protein. The sample has hundreds of thousands of distinct CDR3 sequences; under 20% are singletons. The sequenced sample was peripheral blood mononuclear cells (PBMCs), obtained at new diagnosis, from a patient treated with antithyroid drugs. The receptors originated from a female donor with Graves disease. CDR3s include the opening cysteine and the closing phenylalanine or tryptophan. Fields, in order: J gene, V gene, clone size, D gene, CDR3 DNA, CDR3 protein. The D gene is left open where the match is weak. Some rows have no size entry. The others give once, few or many, or a class for an expanded clone.

>TRBJ1-2|TRBV5-6|NA|NA
TGTGCCAGCAGCTCGGGAGCGGGCGGTAACTATGGCTACACCTTC
CASSSGAGGNYGYTF
>TRBJ2-7|TRBV9|NA|TRBD1
TGTGCCAGCAGCGGACAGGGGGCTAACGAGCAGTACTTC
CASSGQGANEQYF
>TRBJ2-5|TRBV10-3|NA|NA
TGTGCCATCAGTGAGTCTACACCCAGATGGGAGACCCAGTACTTC
CAISESTPRWETQYF
>TRBJ1-3|TRBV20-1|many|NA
TGCAGTGCTAGGGGGGACGCTGGAAACACCATATATTTT
CSARGDAGNTIYF
>TRBJ1-1|TRBV20-1|many|NA
TGCAGTGCTAGACAAGGGTCCGGAGGCACTGAAGCTTTCTTT
CSARQGSGGTEAFF
>TRBJ2-3|TRBV24-1|NA|NA
TGTGCGGCAGGCGATAGCACAGATACGCAGTATTTT
CAAGDSTDTQYF
>TRBJ2-5|TRBV12-3/TRBV12-4|NA|TRBD2
TGTGCCCTACCAGGGACTAGCGGGACTGAGACCCAGTACTTC
CALPGTSGTETQYF
>TRBJ2-5|TRBV4-1|many|NA
TGCGCCAGCAGCCAAGCAGAGATTGCGACCCAGTACTTC
CASSQAEIATQYF
>TRBJ2-3|TRBV29-1|many|NA
TGCAGCGGCCAAGGTGGGGAGAGGGGGAGCACAGATACGCAGTATTTT
CSGQGGERGSTDTQYF
>TRBJ1-1|TRBV12-3/TRBV12-4|many|TRBD1
TGTGCCAGCAGTTGGGACAGGAGCAGAGCTGAAGCTTTCTTT
CASSWDRSRAEAFF
>TRBJ2-5|TRBV9|few|NA
TGTGCCAGCAGCGTAGATACAGGGATTTTTCAAGAGACCCAGTACTTC
CASSVDTGIFQETQYF
>TRBJ2-1|TRBV5-1|many|TRBD2
TGCGCCAGCAGCGACGCGGGAGGATCCTCCTACAATGAGCAGTTCTTC
CASSDAGGSSYNEQFF
>TRBJ2-7|TRBV27|many|NA
TGTGCCAGCAGTTTAGAGTGGGACGTCTCCTACGAGCAGTACTTC
CASSLEWDVSYEQYF
>TRBJ2-1|TRBV7-9|NA|TRBD2
TGTGCCAGCAGCGTAGCGGGACCCTACAATGAGCAGTTCTTC
CASSVAGPYNEQFF
>TRBJ2-5|TRBV7-9|many|TRBD2
TGTGCCAGCAGCCTAGGACTAGAGGTGGGAACACAAGAGACCCAGTACTTC
CASSLGLEVGTQETQYF
>TRBJ2-1|TRBV13|NA|TRBD1
TGTGCCAGCAGCTTAGGCCTAATGGGACAGAATTTTTACAATGAGCAGTTCTTC
CASSLGLMGQNFYNEQFF
>TRBJ2-7|TRBV6-1|NA|NA
TGTGCCAGCAGTGACGAGGGGTCCTACGAGCAGTACTTC
CASSDEGSYEQYF
>TRBJ2-7|TRBV27|many|NA
TGTGCCAGCAGTTTTTCTGGAGCGCTTGAGCAGTACTTC
CASSFSGALEQYF
>TRBJ1-2|TRBV30|NA|TRBD1
TGTGCCTGGACCTCCGGACAGGTGGAAAACTATGGCTACACCTTC
CAWTSGQVENYGYTF
>TRBJ1-1|TRBV7-8|many|NA
TGTGCCAGCAGCTTAGCGGTCGAGGAGAACACTGAAGCTTTCTTT
CASSLAVEENTEAFF
>TRBJ2-7|TRBV4-2|NA|TRBD2
TGTGCCAGCAGCCAAGGGTTAGCCGCGGGAGGGCCGGTCGACTCCTACGAGCAGTACTTC
CASSQGLAAGGPVDSYEQYF
>TRBJ1-2|TRBV10-3|many|NA
TGTGCCATCAGTGACGGGGTAGGGGCCAACTATGGCTACACCTTC
CAISDGVGANYGYTF
>TRBJ2-7|TRBV6-1|NA|NA
TGTGCCAGCACCGACGGATCCGAGCAGTACTTC
CASTDGSEQYF
>TRBJ1-1|TRBV6-1|many|TRBD1
TGTGCCAGCAGTCCGAGCCAGGGGGCGACCAACACTGAAGCTTTCTTT
CASSPSQGATNTEAFF
>TRBJ2-1|TRBV7-3|few|TRBD2
TGTGCCAGCAGTTGGGGGGGGGGTCCCTACAATGAGCAGTTCTTC
CASSWGGGPYNEQFF
>TRBJ1-5|TRBV30|many|NA
TGTGCCTGGAACCGCAGGGCTAATCAGCCCCAGCATTTT
CAWNRRANQPQHF
>TRBJ1-6|TRBV28|many|NA
TGTGCCAGCTCGACAGCCTCACTAACGTCACCCCTCCACTTT
CASSTASLTSPLHF
>TRBJ2-3|TRBV7-6|NA|NA
TGTGCCAGCAGCTTAGGGACAGCAACCTCTAGCACAGATACGCAGTATTTT
CASSLGTATSSTDTQYF
>TRBJ2-7|TRBV5-1|many|TRBD2
TGCGCCAGCAGCTTGAGTAGCGGGAGGACGATCTCCTACGAGCAGTACTTC
CASSLSSGRTISYEQYF
>TRBJ1-6|TRBV7-8|NA|NA
TGTGCCAGCAGCTTCCTACATGGGGGTTCACCCCTCCACTTT
CASSFLHGGSPLHF
>TRBJ2-1|TRBV6-2/TRBV6-3|many|NA
TGTGCCAGCAGTTACCGCCCCGGGGGCGGCCCCTACAATGAGCAGTTCTTC
CASSYRPGGGPYNEQFF
>TRBJ2-7|TRBV30|few|NA
TGTGCCTGGAGCTTCACCAGGGGTGGCCCCCCCGAGCAGTACTTC
CAWSFTRGGPPEQYF
>TRBJ1-5|TRBV28|many|NA
TGTGCCAGCAGTTCCATGGGTCCCCATCAGCCCCAGCATTTT
CASSSMGPHQPQHF
>TRBJ1-5|TRBV10-3|many|NA
TGTGCCATCAGTGAGTCTCCGGACAGCAATCAGCCCCAGCATTTT
CAISESPDSNQPQHF
>TRBJ2-7|TRBV20-1|many|TRBD2
TGCAGTGCAACGACTAGCGCGGCTTCCCGCGAGCAGTACTTC
CSATTSAASREQYF
>TRBJ1-1|TRBV5-8|many|NA
TGTGCCAGCAGCTTAGGACATGCTGGTGGCACTGAAGCTTTCTTT
CASSLGHAGGTEAFF
>TRBJ1-4|TRBV25-1|NA|TRBD1
TGTGCCAGCAGTATTGGGACAGCAACTAATGAAAAACTGTTTTTT
CASSIGTATNEKLFF
>TRBJ2-1|TRBV12-3/TRBV12-4|many|NA
TGTGCCAGCAGTTCCTACAGGGAGTACAATGAGCAGTTCTTC
CASSSYREYNEQFF
>TRBJ1-4|TRBV5-1|few|TRBD1
TGCGCCAGCAGCCTAACAGGGGCAGGGGAAAAACTGTTTTTT
CASSLTGAGEKLFF
>TRBJ2-7|TRBV11-2|NA|NA
TGTGCCAGCAGCTGGTCGGCGGGTTACGAGCAGTACTTC
CASSWSAGYEQYF
>TRBJ2-7|TRBV11-2|many|TRBD2
TGTGCCAGCAGCTTAGTGGGAGGGAGGTCCTACGAGCAGTACTTC
CASSLVGGRSYEQYF
>TRBJ1-1|TRBV28|many|NA
TGTGCCAGCAGCCCTCGAGGTCCCACTGAAGCTTTCTTT
CASSPRGPTEAFF
>TRBJ2-1|TRBV12-3/TRBV12-4|many|TRBD2
TGTGCCAGCAGTCGTAGGACTAGTTCTTTAGGCAATGAGCAGTTCTTC
CASSRRTSSLGNEQFF
>TRBJ2-1|TRBV6-1|few|TRBD1
TGTGCCAGCAGTCAGGACAGGGTTAATGAGCAGTTCTTC
CASSQDRVNEQFF
>TRBJ1-2|TRBV3-1|few|TRBD1
TGTGCCAGCAGCCAACGACAGGGAACTGGCTACACCTTC
CASSQRQGTGYTF
>TRBJ2-5|TRBV20-1|NA|NA
TGCAGTGCTTTCCCTTTTATGGGCTCGTTGGAGACCCAGTACTTC
CSAFPFMGSLETQYF
>TRBJ1-6|TRBV28|NA|TRBD1
TGTGCCAGCAGTTCATCCGGGACAGACCCCTTTTCCCTCCACTTT
CASSSSGTDPFSLHF
>TRBJ2-2|TRBV6-1|many|NA
TGTGCCAGCAGTGATTTAGGCACCGGGGAGCTGTTTTTT
CASSDLGTGELFF
>TRBJ2-1|TRBV2|many|TRBD2
TGTGCCAGCAGTGGGGCACTAGCGAGTTACAATGAGCAGTTCTTC
CASSGALASYNEQFF
>TRBJ1-1|TRBV9|few|TRBD1
TGTGCCGGCAGCGTGACTGGGACAGCCAACACTGAAGCTTTCTTT
CAGSVTGTANTEAFF
>TRBJ1-6|TRBV27|NA|TRBD1
TGTGCCAGCAGCTTAATAGGGGACAGGCCTGGGAGCTCCTATAATTCACCCCTCCACTTT
CASSLIGDRPGSSYNSPLHF
>TRBJ2-1|TRBV11-2|many|TRBD2
TGTGCCAGCAGCTTTATAGGGGAGGGCAATGAGCAGTTCTTC
CASSFIGEGNEQFF
>TRBJ1-6|TRBV20-1|few|TRBD1
TGCAGTGCTGGGACAGGGGGCGGGAATTCACCCCTCCACTTT
CSAGTGGGNSPLHF
>TRBJ1-5|TRBV4-1|NA|NA
TGCGCCAGCAGCCAACAACCATCAGGGGCCCAGCCCCAGCATTTT
CASSQQPSGAQPQHF
>TRBJ2-7|TRBV20-1|many|TRBD1
TGCAGTGCTAAGGGGACAGTCTACGAGCAGTACTTC
CSAKGTVYEQYF
>TRBJ2-5|TRBV18|many|NA
TGTGCCAGCTCCCATGGCAGCCAAGAGACCCAGTACTTC
CASSHGSQETQYF
>TRBJ1-1|TRBV12-3/TRBV12-4|few|NA
TGTGCCAGCAACCTCCCGTACGGCCTGCCTGAAGCTTTCTTT
CASNLPYGLPEAFF
>TRBJ2-5|TRBV24-1|NA|NA
TGTGCCACCAGTGATTTGCCAGAAGAGACCCAGTACTTC
CATSDLPEETQYF
>TRBJ1-5|TRBV6-1|many|TRBD1
TGTGCCAGCAGTGTGACAGGGGATCAGCCCCAGCATTTT
CASSVTGDQPQHF
>TRBJ1-5|TRBV28|once|NA
TGTGTCAGCAGTTTGACTCAGGGGAGTAATCAGCCCCAGCATTTT
CVSSLTQGSNQPQHF